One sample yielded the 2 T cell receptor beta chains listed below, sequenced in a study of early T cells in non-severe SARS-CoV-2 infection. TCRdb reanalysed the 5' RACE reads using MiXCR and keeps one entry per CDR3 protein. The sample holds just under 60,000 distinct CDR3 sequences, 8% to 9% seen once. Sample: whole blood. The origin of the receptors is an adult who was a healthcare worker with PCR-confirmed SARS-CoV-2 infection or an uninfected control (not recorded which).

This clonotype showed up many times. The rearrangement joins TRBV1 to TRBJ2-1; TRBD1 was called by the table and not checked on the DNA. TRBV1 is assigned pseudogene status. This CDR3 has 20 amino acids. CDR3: CTSSQDFICSGDGGNNEQFF. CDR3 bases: TGCACCAGCAGCCAAGATTTTATATGTTCTGGGGACGGGGGGAACAATGAGCAGTTCTTC.

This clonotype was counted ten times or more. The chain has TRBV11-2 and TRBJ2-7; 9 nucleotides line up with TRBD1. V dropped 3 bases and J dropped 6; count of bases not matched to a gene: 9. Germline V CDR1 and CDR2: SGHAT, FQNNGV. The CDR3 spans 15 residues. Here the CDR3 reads CASSFPPRTGVEQYF. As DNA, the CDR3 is TGTGCCAGCAGCTTCCCCCCGCGGACAGGGGTCGAGCAGTACTTC.